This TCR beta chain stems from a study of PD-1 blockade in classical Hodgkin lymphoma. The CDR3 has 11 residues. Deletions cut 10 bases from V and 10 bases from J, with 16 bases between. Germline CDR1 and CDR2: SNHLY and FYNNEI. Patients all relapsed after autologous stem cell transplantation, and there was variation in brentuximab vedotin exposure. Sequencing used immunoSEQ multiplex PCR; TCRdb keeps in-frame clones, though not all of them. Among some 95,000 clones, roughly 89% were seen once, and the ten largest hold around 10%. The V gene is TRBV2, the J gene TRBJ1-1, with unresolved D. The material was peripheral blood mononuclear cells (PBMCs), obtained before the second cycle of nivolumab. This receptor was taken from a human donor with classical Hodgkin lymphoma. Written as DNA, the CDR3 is TGTGCCACCCCAGGCGATCCTGGAGCTTTCTTT. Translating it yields CATPGDPGAFF. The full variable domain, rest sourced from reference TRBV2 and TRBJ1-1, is EPEVTQTPSHQVTQMGQEVILRCVPISNHLYFYWYRQILGQKVEFLVSFYNNEISEKSEIFDDQFSVERPDGSNFTLKIRSTKLEDSAMYFCATPGDPGAFFGQGTRLTVV.